The T cell receptor (beta chain) under discussion was sequenced for a study of PD-1 blockade in classical Hodgkin lymphoma. This CDR3 has 14 residues. Germline trimming cut 3 bases from V and 2 bases from J; bases unmatched to any gene: 0. Germline CDR1 is SGDLS and CDR2 is YYNGEE. Every patient experienced relapse after autologous stem cell transplantation, and brentuximab vedotin exposure varied. Progressive disease, partial response or complete response was each patient's best response. Whole-study results and caveats: CD4+ but not CD8+ TCR diversity rose significantly by C4D1.

Sequenced by immunoSEQ multiplex PCR; TCRdb stores in-frame clones only, minus some. The sample contains 46,000 or so clones, around 80% of which appear only once. Concerning this clone itself: Its antigen remains unknown.

This sequence was found in a human donor with classical Hodgkin lymphoma. The chain employs TRBV9 and TRBJ1-4; TRBD1 matches at 8 bases. This material consisted of peripheral blood mononuclear cells (PBMCs), taken before the second cycle of nivolumab. CDR3 bases: TGTGCCAGCAGCGGACAGGGGACTAATGAAAAACTGTTTTTT. This codes for CASSGQGTNEKLFF.